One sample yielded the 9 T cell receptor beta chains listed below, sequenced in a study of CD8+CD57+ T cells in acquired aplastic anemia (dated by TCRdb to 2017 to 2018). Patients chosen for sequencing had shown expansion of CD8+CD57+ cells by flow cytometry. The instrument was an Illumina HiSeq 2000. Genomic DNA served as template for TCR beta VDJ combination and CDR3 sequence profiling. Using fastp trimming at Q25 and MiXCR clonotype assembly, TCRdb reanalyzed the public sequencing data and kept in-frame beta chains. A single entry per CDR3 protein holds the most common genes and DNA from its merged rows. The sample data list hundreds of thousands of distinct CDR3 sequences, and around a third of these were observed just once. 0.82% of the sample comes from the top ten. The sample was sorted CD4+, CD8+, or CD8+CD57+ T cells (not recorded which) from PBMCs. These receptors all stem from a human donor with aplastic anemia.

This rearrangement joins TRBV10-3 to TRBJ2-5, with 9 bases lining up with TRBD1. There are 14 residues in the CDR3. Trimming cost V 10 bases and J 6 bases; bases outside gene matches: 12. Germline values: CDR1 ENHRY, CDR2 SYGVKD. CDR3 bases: TGTGCCAGCAGCACCACAGGGGGCGCACAGACCCAGTACTTC. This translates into CASSTTGGAQTQYF.

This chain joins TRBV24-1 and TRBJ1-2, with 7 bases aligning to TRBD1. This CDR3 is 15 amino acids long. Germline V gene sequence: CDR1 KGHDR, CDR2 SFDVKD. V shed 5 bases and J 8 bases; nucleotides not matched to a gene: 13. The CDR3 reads CATSARTGAGGGYTF. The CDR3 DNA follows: TGTGCCACCAGTGCGAGGACAGGCGCCGGGGGGGGCTACACCTTC.

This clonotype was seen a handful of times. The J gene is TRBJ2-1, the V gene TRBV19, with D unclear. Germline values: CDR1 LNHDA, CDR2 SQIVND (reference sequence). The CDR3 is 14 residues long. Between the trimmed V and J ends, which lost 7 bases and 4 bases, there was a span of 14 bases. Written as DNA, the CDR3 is TGTGCCAGTACAGGCAGTGCCTTTTACAATGAGCAGTTCTTC. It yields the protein CASTGSAFYNEQFF. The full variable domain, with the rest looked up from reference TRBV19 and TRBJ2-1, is DGGITQSPKYLFRKEGQNVTLSCEQNLNHDAMYWYRQDPGQGLRLIYYSQIVNDFQKGDIAEGYSVSREKKESFPLTVTSAQKNPTAFYLCASTGSAFYNEQFFGPGTRLTVL.

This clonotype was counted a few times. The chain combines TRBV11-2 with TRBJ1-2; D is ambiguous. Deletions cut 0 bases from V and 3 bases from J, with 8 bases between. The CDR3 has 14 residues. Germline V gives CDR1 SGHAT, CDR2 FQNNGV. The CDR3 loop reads CASSLDQDYYGYTF. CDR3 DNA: TGTGCCAGCAGCTTAGACCAGGACTACTATGGCTACACCTTC. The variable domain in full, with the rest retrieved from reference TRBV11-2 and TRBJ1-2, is EAGVAQSPRYKIIEKRQSVAFWCNPISGHATLYWYQQILGQGPKLLIQFQNNGVVDDSQLPKDRFSAERLKGVDSTLKIQPAKLEDSAVYLCASSLDQDYYGYTFGSGTRLTVV.

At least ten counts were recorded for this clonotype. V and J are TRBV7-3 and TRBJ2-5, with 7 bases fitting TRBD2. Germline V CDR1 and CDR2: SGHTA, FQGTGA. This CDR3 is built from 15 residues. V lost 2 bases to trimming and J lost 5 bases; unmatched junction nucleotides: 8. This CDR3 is CASSLGRGVGETQYF. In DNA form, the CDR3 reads TGTGCCAGCAGCTTAGGGAGGGGCGTGGGTGAGACCCAGTACTTC.

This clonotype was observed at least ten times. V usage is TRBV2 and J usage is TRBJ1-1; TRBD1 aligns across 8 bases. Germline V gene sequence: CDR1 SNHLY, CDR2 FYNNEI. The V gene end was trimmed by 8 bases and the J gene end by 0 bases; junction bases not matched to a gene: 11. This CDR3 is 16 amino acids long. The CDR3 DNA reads TGTGCCAGCCTCCTTCGGACAGGGCTAATGAACACTGAAGCTTTCTTT. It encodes CASLLRTGLMNTEAFF. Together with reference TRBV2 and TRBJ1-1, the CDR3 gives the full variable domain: EPEVTQTPSHQVTQMGQEVILRCVPISNHLYFYWYRQILGQKVEFLVSFYNNEISEKSEIFDDQFSVERPDGSNFTLKIRSTKLEDSAMYFCASLLRTGLMNTEAFFGQGTRLTVV.

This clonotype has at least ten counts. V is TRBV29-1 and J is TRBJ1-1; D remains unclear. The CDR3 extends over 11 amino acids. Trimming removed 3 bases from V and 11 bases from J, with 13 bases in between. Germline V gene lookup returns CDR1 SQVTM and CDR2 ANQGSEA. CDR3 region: CSVDPAAGAFF. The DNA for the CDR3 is TGCAGCGTTGATCCGGCCGCCGGGGCTTTCTTT.

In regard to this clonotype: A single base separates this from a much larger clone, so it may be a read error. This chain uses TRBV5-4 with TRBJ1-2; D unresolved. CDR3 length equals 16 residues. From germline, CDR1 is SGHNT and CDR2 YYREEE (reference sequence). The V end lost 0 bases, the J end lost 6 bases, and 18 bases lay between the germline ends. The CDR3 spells CASSLEDIGFENGYTF. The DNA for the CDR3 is TGTGCCAGCAGCTTGGAAGATATAGGGTTTGAAAATGGCTACACCTTC.

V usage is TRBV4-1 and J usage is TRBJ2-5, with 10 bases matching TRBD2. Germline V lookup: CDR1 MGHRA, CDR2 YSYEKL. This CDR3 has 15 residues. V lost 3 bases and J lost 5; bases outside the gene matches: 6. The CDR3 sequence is CASSQRASGSETQYF. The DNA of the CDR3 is TGCGCCAGCAGCCAGAGAGCTAGCGGGAGTGAGACCCAGTACTTC.